The 13 T cell receptor beta chains given below trace back to one sample, sequenced in a study of shared clonotypes between healthy human individuals. Clones were sequenced by immunoSEQ multiplex PCR, and TCRdb holds only the in-frame ones, with some missing. The data show around 320,000 clones, 87% seen once. Sequenced material: memory CD8+ T cells sorted from blood. Subset reported: CD45RO+ cells pooled with CCR7-negative TemRA cells. Every receptor here comes from a man in his late teens or twenties in good health.

The gene calls are TRBV6-6 and TRBJ2-7; 7 nucleotides line up with TRBD2. Germline CDR1 MNHNY, CDR2 SVGAGI (reference sequence). The trim removed 6 bases at V and 9 bases at J, leaving 17 bases unmatched. The CDR3 spans 15 residues. CDR3 in amino acids: CASSTPPSGKEWQYF. The CDR3 DNA follows: TGTGCCAGCAGCACCCCGCCTAGCGGAAAGGAGTGGCAGTACTTC.

The DNA of the CDR3 is TGCGCCAGCAGCTTGGCAGGGGATGTCGGTAGTGTTGAAGCTTTCTTT. As protein: CASSLAGDVGSVEAFF. The chain combines TRBV5-1 with TRBJ1-1; perhaps TRBD1 as D (6 bases). Trimming stripped 0 bases from V and 7 bases from J, with 19 bases between. There are 16 residues in the CDR3. The germline gives CDR1 SGHRS, CDR2 YFSETQ.

The chain links TRBV7-9 to TRBJ2-3; TRBD2 matches at 8 bases. In germline, CDR1 is SEHNR, CDR2 FQNEAQ (reference sequence). Trimming removed 5 bases from V and 1 base from J; junction bases left unmatched: 11. This CDR3 has 17 amino acids. The CDR3 DNA sequence: TGTGCCAGCAGCGACGGCTTCTGGCGGGGGGGCACAGATACGCAGTATTTT. It is translated as CASSDGFWRGGTDTQYF.

This chain connects TRBV7-9 to TRBJ1-2, with D perhaps matching TRBD1 (5 bases). Germline lookup yields CDR1 SEHNR and CDR2 FQNEAQ (reference sequence). V shed 4 bases and J shed 10 bases, with 19 bases lying between them. CDR3 length: 14 amino acids. CDR3 DNA: TGTGCCAGCAGCTCAGAGGGACTGGGCCAAGACTACACCTTC. This codes for CASSSEGLGQDYTF.

This chain links TRBV27 with TRBJ2-1, with a tentative D call TRBD1 (6 bases). Germline CDR1 is MNHEY and CDR2 is SMNVEV (reference sequence). The CDR3 has 17 residues. Trimming took 6 bases from V and 8 from J, leaving 26 bases between them. The CDR3 here is CASRRTVRVGGSYEQFF. The DNA for the CDR3 is TGTGCCAGCAGGCGGACAGTCCGGGTCGGTGGGAGCTATGAGCAGTTCTTC.

This clone was counted once. V and J are TRBV5-6 and TRBJ2-4; D is perhaps TRBD1 (6 bases). Trimming left V 2 bases short and J 1 base short, with 13 bases between. Germline V gene lookup returns CDR1 SGHDT and CDR2 YYEEEE. CDR3 length equals 16 residues. The CDR3 DNA reads TGTGCCAGCAGCTTCTTGACAGGATCGGCCAAAAACATTCAGTACTTC. It is translated as CASSFLTGSAKNIQYF.

The chain employs TRBV5-6 and TRBJ2-7; no reliable D call. V was shortened by 0 bases and J by 1 base, with 17 bases between the two germline ends. Per germline, CDR1 SGHDT and CDR2 YYEEEE. CDR3 length equals 17 residues. The CDR3 DNA sequence: TGTGCCAGCAGCTTGGACCTCCGAGTGGAGTTTTCCTACGAGCAGTACTTC. Protein: CASSLDLRVEFSYEQYF.

For this clone: The same CDR3 is also encoded by other DNA sequences in this sample. The chain links TRBV28 to TRBJ2-5; TRBD2 aligns across 10 bases. Germline V gene sequence: CDR1 MDHEN, CDR2 SYDVKM. This CDR3 spans 14 amino acids. V lost 5 bases, J lost 3 bases, and 3 bases stayed unmatched. CDR3 in amino acids: CASSRLAGEETQYF. CDR3 in DNA: TGTGCCAGCAGTCGACTAGCGGGTGAAGAGACCCAGTACTTC. The complete variable domain, with remaining parts taken from reference TRBV28 and TRBJ2-5, reads DVKVTQSSRYLVKRTGEKVFLECVQDMDHENMFWYRQDPGLGLRLIYFSYDVKMKEKGDIPEGYSVSREKKERFSLILESASTNQTSMYLCASSRLAGEETQYFGPGTRLLVL.

The rearrangement joins TRBV7-9 to TRBJ2-3; no reliable D call. The CDR3 covers 13 residues. Trimming stripped 7 bases from V and 5 bases from J, with 13 bases between. Per germline, CDR1 SEHNR and CDR2 FQNEAQ (reference sequence). The CDR3 loop is CASTALVGDTQYF. In DNA form, the CDR3 reads TGTGCCAGCACAGCCTTGGTAGGAGATACGCAGTATTTT.

The chain links TRBV5-1 to TRBJ1-2; a possible D gene is TRBD1 (5 bases). The V end lost 3 bases, the J end lost 3 bases, and 12 bases lay between the germline ends. The length of the CDR3 is 14 residues. Germline V CDR1 and CDR2: SGHRS, YFSETQ. CDR3 sequence: CASSWAGWDYGYTF. CDR3 bases: TGCGCCAGCAGCTGGGCAGGGTGGGACTATGGCTACACCTTC.

In this sample, this clone turned up once. The gene calls are TRBV6-6 and TRBJ1-2; tentative D call: TRBD1 (5 bases). Germline CDR1 reads MNHNY; CDR2 reads SVGAGI (reference sequence). This CDR3 comprises 15 residues. Trimming removed 2 bases at V and 6 bases at J, with 16 bases between. The CDR3 coding sequence is TGTGCCAGCAGTTACGCGTCGGCGACAGATGATGGCTACACCTTC. Translation: CASSYASATDDGYTF.

With regard to this clone: At one end, the junction sequence differs from germline, possibly due to a read error. The genes are TRBV19 and TRBJ1-2, with a weak D call TRBD1 (5 bases). CDR1 is LNHDA and CDR2 is SQIVND in the germline V gene (reference sequence). This CDR3 region has 13 residues. CDR3 DNA: TGTGCCAGTAGTGTAGACAGCAACTATGGCTACACCTTC. Its protein product is CASSVDSNYGYTF.

This clone came up a few times. This chain connects TRBV28 to TRBJ1-5, with TRBD1 matching 9 bases. V lost 5 bases to trimming and J lost 5 bases; unmatched junction nucleotides: 7. Germline CDR1 reads MDHEN; CDR2 reads SYDVKM. The CDR3 runs 15 residues. The CDR3 loop is CASSSRDRVDQPQHF. The CDR3 region has the DNA TGTGCCAGCAGTAGCCGGGACAGGGTCGATCAGCCCCAGCATTTT.